The clone carrying this T cell receptor (beta chain) has only one observation. The length of the CDR3 is 17 residues. The table came from immunoSEQ multiplex PCR; TCRdb's copy has only in-frame clones and leaves some out. The table records just over 200,000 clones, 85% to 90% of them present only once. The record originates from a study of blood T cell repertoires in COVID-19. The sequenced sample consisted of peripheral blood. This TCR came from an older man with acute or convalescent COVID-19. This chain connects TRBV21-1 to TRBJ1-4; the table names TRBD1, a call not compared with the DNA. TRBV21-1 counts as a pseudogene. CDR3 sequence: CATQPVLLNATNEKLFF. CDR3 bases: TGTGCCACACAACCCGTCCTGTTAAATGCAACTAATGAAAAACTGTTTTTT.